The T cell receptor beta chain under discussion was sequenced for a study of cytomegalovirus exposure and HLA in healthy donors. Concerning this clone: The antigen is undetermined.

Overall study findings and caveats: The listing of about 150 TCR beta chains classed them as cytomegalovirus-associated. Reportedly, cytomegalovirus status was diagnosed with high sensitivity and specificity. V- and J-gene trimming in TCR beta was tied to a missense DCLRE1C variant by an analysis performed later.

The PCR contained 60 Vbeta and 13 Jbeta primers. Sequencing was performed with immunoSEQ multiplex PCR; in TCRdb, only in-frame clones are kept and a portion is missing. The sample lists 180,000 or so clones; 80% to 90% were seen once. With 0 bases clipped from V and 3 bases from J, the junction kept 8 bases outside the gene matches. There are 17 residues in the CDR3. Germline CDR1 reads LGHNA; CDR2 reads YSLEER. This chain joins TRBV4-3 and TRBJ1-5; 7 bases are shared with TRBD1. The TCR sequence derives from a man between 18 and 29 years old in good health and CMV-seropositive. Sequences were obtained from PBMCs. The CDR3 sequence is CASSQDPPGTVNQPQHF. The CDR3 bases are TGCGCCAGCAGCCAAGACCCTCCAGGGACAGTCAATCAGCCCCAGCATTTT.